The 8 T cell receptor beta chains below were found in one sample sequenced in a study of blood T cell repertoires in COVID-19. Libraries were prepared by immunoSEQ multiplex PCR; TCRdb keeps only in-frame clonotypes and omits some of them. The profile shows about 430,000 clones, approximately 90% of them singletons. Sequencing input: PBMCs or T cells enriched from blood (not recorded which). The receptors derive from a woman in her late teens or twenties who had been exposed to COVID-19.

This sequence joins TRBV9 and TRBJ1-6; TRBD1 agrees at 7 bases. Looked up from germline, CDR1 is SGDLS and CDR2 is YYNGEE. The V segment lost 3 bases and the J segment 7 bases; nucleotides outside the gene matches: 4. The CDR3 is made up of 14 amino acids. CDR3 sequence (DNA): TGTGCCAGCAGCGGAGGGGGCGAGAATTCACCCCTCCACTTT. Translating it yields CASSGGGENSPLHF.

This clone was picked up one time. V and J are TRBV18 and TRBJ2-2, with D perhaps matching TRBD1 (5 bases). The germline V gene encodes CDR1 KGHSH and CDR2 LQKENI. The CDR3 runs 15 residues. V was pared by 3 bases and J by 5 bases, with 13 bases between. The CDR3 here is CASSPSVGPTGELFF. The CDR3 nucleotides read TGTGCCAGCTCACCGAGCGTGGGGCCTACCGGGGAGCTGTTTTTT.

This clone was picked up one time. V is TRBV4-3 and J is TRBJ1-3; no clear D gene. Germline CDR1 LGHNA, CDR2 YSLEER. The CDR3 has 15 residues. Trimming took 4 bases from V and 0 from J, leaving 10 bases between them. CDR3 protein: CASSRDSDSGNTIYF. CDR3 nucleotides: TGCGCCAGCAGCCGCGACTCCGACTCTGGAAACACCATATATTTT.

The rearrangement joins TRBV28 to TRBJ2-1; weak D call: TRBD2 (6 bases). The CDR3 has 15 residues. The germline CDR1 and CDR2 sequences are MDHEN and SYDVKM. V dropped 5 bases and J dropped 4 bases, with 15 bases sitting between them. The CDR3 sequence is CASSRDLATYNEQFF. CDR3 sequence (DNA): TGTGCCAGCAGTCGCGACCTAGCGACTTACAATGAGCAGTTCTTC.

V gene TRBV7-9 combines with J gene TRBJ1-5; 7 bases fit TRBD1. The CDR3 is 16 amino acids. V shed 1 base, J shed 4 bases, and the junction held 7 bases outside the gene matches. Germline V gene lookup returns CDR1 SEHNR and CDR2 FQNEAQ (reference sequence). The CDR3 sequence: CASSLVGPGGNQPQHF. The DNA for the CDR3 is TGTGCCAGCAGCTTAGTTGGGCCAGGGGGAAATCAGCCCCAGCATTTT. The full variable domain, in which reference TRBV7-9 and TRBJ1-5 provide the parts outside the CDR3, is DTGVSQNPRHKITKRGQNVTFRCDPISEHNRLYWYRQTLGQGPEFLTYFQNEAQLEKSRLLSDRFSAERPKGSFSTLEIQRTEQGDSAMYLCASSLVGPGGNQPQHFGDGTRLSIL.

Written as DNA, the CDR3 is TGTGCCAGCTCACGGGGACAGGTGAACAATGAGCAGTTCTTC. This gives the protein CASSRGQVNNEQFF. The chain employs TRBV18 and TRBJ2-1; 8 nucleotides agree with TRBD1. This CDR3 is 14 amino acids long. Germline V gives CDR1 KGHSH, CDR2 LQKENI. With V trimmed by 4 bases and J by 5 bases, 4 bases remained unmatched. The entire variable domain, with the rest obtained from reference TRBV18 and TRBJ2-1, is as follows: NAGVMQNPRHLVRRRGQEARLRCSPMKGHSHVYWYRQLPEEGLKFMVYLQKENIIDESGMPKERFSAEFPKEGPSILRIQQVVRGDSAAYFCASSRGQVNNEQFFGPGTRLTVL.

The V call is TRBV5-6, the J call TRBJ1-4; 7 positions match TRBD1. Trimming at V came to 2 bases and at J to 5 bases, leaving 6 bases not matched to a gene. The CDR3 is 15 residues long. Germline CDR1 reads SGHDT; CDR2 reads YYEEEE. CDR3 DNA: TGTGCCAGCAGCTTCAGGGGGAAGGCGAATGAAAAACTGTTTTTT. This encodes CASSFRGKANEKLFF. Looking up the rest from reference TRBV5-6 and TRBJ1-4 gives the full variable domain: DAGVTQSPTHLIKTRGQQVTLRCSPKSGHDTVSWYQQALGQGPQFIFQYYEEEERQRGNFPDRFSGHQFPNYSSELNVNALLLGDSALYLCASSFRGKANEKLFFGSGTQLSVL.

The chain has TRBV2 and TRBJ2-1; TRBD1 agrees at 9 bases. The germline CDR1 and CDR2 sequences are SNHLY and FYNNEI. V was pared by 9 bases and J by 2 bases, with 2 bases of the junction left unmatched. The CDR3 runs to 13 residues. CDR3 nucleotides: TGTGCCAGAGGACAGGGGACCTACAATGAGCAGTTCTTC. Translating it yields CARGQGTYNEQFF.